The clone carrying this TCR beta chain was detected ten times or more. Its matching antigen is unknown. These data are taken from a study of CD8 T cells in ankylosing spondylitis. Whole-study findings and limits: Before this, some motif variants had been reported in reactive arthritis synovial fluid and blood. Seemingly distinctive of ankylosing spondylitis blood was a TCR beta motif formed by eight highly homologous variants.

V was clipped by 1 base and J by 11 bases, with 11 bases between them. CDR3 length equals 12 residues. Germline CDR1 and CDR2: MNHNY and SVGAGI (reference sequence). Libraries for TCR beta were made by quantitative 5'-RACE with molecular barcodes. Each CDR3 protein is one row after TCRdb ran MiXCR on the 5' RACE reads. The table records 500,000 to 550,000 distinct CDR3 sequences, about 12% of them present only once. The J gene is TRBJ1-1, the V gene TRBV6-6, with D tentatively TRBD1 (5 bases). Sequenced sample: blood, either unsorted or a sorted T cell fraction (not recorded which). This clonotype was sampled from a male donor with ankylosing spondylitis. The CDR3 DNA reads as TGTGCCAGCAGTTACTTCGGGGGAGACGCTTTCTTT. It specifies CASSYFGGDAFF.